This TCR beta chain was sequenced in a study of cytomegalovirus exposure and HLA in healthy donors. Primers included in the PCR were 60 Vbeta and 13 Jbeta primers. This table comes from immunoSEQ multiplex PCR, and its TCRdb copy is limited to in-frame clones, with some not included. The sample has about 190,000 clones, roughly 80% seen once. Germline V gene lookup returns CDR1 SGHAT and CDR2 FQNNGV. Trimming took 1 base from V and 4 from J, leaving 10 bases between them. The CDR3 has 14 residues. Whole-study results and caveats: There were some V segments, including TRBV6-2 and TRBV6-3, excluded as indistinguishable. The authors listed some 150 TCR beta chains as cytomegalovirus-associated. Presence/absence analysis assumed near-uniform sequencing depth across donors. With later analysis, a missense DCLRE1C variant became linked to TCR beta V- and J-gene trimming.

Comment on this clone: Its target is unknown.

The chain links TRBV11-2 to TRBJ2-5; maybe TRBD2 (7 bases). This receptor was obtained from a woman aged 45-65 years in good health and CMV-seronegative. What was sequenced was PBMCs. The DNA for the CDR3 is TGTGCCAGCAGCTTAGGGGGGGGCAGAGAGACCCAGTACTTC. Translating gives CASSLGGGRETQYF. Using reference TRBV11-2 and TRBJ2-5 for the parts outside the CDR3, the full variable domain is EAGVAQSPRYKIIEKRQSVAFWCNPISGHATLYWYQQILGQGPKLLIQFQNNGVVDDSQLPKDRFSAERLKGVDSTLKIQPAKLEDSAVYLCASSLGGGRETQYFGPGTRLLVL.